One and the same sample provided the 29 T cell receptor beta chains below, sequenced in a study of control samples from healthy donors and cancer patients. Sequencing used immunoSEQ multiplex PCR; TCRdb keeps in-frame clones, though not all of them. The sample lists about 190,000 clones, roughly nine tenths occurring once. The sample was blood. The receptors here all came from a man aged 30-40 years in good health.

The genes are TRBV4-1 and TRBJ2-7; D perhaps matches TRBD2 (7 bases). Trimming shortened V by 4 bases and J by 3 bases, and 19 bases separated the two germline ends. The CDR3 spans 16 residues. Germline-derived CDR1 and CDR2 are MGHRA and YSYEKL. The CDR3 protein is CASSPNEGGGDYEQYF. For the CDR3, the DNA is TGCGCCAGCAGCCCCAATGAGGGGGGGGGCGACTACGAGCAGTACTTC.

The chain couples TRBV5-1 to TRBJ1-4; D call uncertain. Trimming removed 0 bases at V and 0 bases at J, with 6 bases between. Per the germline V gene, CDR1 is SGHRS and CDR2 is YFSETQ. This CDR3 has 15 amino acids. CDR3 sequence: CASSLGQPTNEKLFF. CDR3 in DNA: TGCGCCAGCAGCTTGGGGCAGCCAACTAATGAAAAACTGTTTTTT.

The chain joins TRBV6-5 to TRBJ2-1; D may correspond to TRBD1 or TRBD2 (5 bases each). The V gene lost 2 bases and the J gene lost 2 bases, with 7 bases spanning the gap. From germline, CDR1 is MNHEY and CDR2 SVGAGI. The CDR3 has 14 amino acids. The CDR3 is CASSYEGPYNEQFF. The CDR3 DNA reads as TGTGCCAGCAGTTACGAGGGGCCCTACAATGAGCAGTTCTTC.

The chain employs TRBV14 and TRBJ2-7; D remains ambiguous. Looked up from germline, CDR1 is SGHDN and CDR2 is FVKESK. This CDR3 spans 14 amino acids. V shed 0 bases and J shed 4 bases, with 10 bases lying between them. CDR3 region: CASSQDMTAYEQYF. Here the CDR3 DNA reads TGTGCCAGCAGCCAAGATATGACGGCATACGAGCAGTACTTC.

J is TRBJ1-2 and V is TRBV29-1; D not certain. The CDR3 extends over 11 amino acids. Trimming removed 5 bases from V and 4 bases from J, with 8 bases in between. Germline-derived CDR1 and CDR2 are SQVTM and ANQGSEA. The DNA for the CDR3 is TGCAGCGTTTACGCGTCCTATGGCTACACCTTC. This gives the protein CSVYASYGYTF.

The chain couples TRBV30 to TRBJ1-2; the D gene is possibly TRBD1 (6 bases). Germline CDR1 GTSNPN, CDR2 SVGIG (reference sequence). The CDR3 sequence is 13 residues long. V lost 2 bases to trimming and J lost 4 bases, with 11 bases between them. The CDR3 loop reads CAWSLGGPYGYTF. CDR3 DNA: TGTGCCTGGAGTTTAGGGGGGCCCTATGGCTACACCTTC.

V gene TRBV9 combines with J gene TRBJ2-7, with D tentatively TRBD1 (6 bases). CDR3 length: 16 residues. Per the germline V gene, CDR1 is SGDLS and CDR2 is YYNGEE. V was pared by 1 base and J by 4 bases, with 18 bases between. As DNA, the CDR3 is TGTGCCAGCAGCGTAACCCCGACAGGCCTTACTTACGAGCAGTACTTC. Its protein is CASSVTPTGLTYEQYF.

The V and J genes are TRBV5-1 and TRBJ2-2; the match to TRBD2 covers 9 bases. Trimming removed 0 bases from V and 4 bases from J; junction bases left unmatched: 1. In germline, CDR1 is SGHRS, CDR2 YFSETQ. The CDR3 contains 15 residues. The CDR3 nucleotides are TGCGCCAGCAGCTTGGTAGCGGGGGTCACCGGGGAGCTGTTTTTT. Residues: CASSLVAGVTGELFF.

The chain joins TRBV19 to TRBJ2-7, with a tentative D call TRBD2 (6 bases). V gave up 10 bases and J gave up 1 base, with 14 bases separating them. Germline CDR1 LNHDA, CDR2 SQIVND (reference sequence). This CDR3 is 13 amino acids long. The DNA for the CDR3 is TGTGCCACTTACGGGAGAGGTTCCTACGAGCAGTACTTC. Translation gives CATYGRGSYEQYF. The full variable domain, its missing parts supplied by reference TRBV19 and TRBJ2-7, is DGGITQSPKYLFRKEGQNVTLSCEQNLNHDAMYWYRQDPGQGLRLIYYSQIVNDFQKGDIAEGYSVSREKKESFPLTVTSAQKNPTAFYLCATYGRGSYEQYFGPGTRLTVT.

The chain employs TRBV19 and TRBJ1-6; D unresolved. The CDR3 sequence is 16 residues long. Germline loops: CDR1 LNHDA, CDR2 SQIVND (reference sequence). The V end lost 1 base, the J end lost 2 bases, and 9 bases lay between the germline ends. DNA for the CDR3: TGTGCCAGTAGTATAGTGGGAGGTACCTATAATTCACCCCTCCACTTT. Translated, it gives CASSIVGGTYNSPLHF.

The CDR3 loop is CASSYLGTGREDGYTF. The CDR3 region has the DNA TGTGCCAGCAGTTACTTGGGGACAGGGCGGGAGGATGGCTACACCTTC. The chain carries TRBV6-5 and TRBJ1-2; TRBD1 agrees at 9 bases. This CDR3 has 16 residues. From germline, CDR1 is MNHEY and CDR2 SVGAGI. With V trimmed by 1 base and J by 6 bases, 9 bases remained unmatched.

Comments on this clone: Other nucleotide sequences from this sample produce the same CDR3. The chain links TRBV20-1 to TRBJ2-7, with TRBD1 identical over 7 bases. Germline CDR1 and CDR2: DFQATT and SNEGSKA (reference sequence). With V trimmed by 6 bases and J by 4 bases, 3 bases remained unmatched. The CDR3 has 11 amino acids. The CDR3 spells CSANRGYEQYF. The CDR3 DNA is TGCAGTGCCAACAGGGGATACGAGCAGTACTTC.

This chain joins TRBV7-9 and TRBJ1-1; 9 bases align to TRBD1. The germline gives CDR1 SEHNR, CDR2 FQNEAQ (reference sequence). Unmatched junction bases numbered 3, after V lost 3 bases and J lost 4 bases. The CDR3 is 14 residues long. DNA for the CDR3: TGTGCCAGCAGCTTCCAGACAGGGGGCACTGAAGCTTTCTTT. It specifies CASSFQTGGTEAFF.

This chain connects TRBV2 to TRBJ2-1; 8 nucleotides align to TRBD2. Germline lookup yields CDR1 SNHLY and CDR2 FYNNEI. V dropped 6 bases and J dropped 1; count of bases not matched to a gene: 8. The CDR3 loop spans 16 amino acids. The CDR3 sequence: CASSRRTSFSYNEQFF. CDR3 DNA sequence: TGTGCCAGCAGCCGACGGACTAGCTTTTCCTACAATGAGCAGTTCTTC.

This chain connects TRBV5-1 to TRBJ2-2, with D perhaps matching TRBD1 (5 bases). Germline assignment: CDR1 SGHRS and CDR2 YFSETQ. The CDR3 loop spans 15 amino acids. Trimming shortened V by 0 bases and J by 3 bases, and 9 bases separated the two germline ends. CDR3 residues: CASSLGTLDTGELFF. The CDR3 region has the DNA TGCGCCAGCAGCTTGGGGACATTGGACACCGGGGAGCTGTTTTTT.

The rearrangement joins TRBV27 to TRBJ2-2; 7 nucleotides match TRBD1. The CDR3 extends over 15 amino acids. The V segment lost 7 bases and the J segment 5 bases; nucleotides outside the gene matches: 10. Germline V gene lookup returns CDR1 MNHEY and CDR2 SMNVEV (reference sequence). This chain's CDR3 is CASKSPGQRTGELFF. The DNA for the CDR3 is TGTGCCAGCAAATCTCCGGGACAGAGGACCGGGGAGCTGTTTTTT.

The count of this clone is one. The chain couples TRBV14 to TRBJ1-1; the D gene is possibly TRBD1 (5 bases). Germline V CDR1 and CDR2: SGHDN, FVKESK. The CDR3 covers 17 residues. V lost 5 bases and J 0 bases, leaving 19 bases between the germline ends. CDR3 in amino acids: CASSEGRGGYMNTEAFF. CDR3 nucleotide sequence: TGTGCCAGCAGCGAAGGTCGTGGGGGATACATGAACACTGAAGCTTTCTTT.

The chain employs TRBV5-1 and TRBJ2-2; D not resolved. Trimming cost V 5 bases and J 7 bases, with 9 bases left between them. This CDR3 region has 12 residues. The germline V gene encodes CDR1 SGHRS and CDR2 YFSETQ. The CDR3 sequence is CASRPSSGELFF. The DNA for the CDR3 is TGCGCCAGCAGACCGTCCAGCGGGGAGCTGTTTTTT.

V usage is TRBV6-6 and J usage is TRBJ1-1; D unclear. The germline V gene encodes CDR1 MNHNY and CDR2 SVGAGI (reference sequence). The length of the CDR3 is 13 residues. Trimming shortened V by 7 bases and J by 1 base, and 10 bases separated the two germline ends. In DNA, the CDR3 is TGTGCCAGCAACCGACCGGGGAACACTGAAGCTTTCTTT. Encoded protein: CASNRPGNTEAFF.

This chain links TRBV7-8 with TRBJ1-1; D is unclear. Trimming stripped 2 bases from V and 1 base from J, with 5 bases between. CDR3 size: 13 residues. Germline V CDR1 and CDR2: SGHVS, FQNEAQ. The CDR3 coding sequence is TGTGCCAGCAGCTTACGGGGGAACACTGAAGCTTTCTTT. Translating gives CASSLRGNTEAFF.

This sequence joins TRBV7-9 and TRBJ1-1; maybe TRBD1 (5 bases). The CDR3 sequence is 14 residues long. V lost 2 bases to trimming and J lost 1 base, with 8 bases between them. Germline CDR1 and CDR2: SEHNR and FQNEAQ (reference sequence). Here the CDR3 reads CASSLKGSNTEAFF. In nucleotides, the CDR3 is TGTGCCAGCAGCTTAAAGGGGTCGAACACTGAAGCTTTCTTT.

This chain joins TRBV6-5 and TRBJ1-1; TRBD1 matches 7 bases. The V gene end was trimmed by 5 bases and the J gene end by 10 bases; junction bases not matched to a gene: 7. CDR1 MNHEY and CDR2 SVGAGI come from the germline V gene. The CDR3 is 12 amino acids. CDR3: CASSPDRVGAFF. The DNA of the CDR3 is TGTGCCAGCAGTCCAGACAGGGTGGGAGCTTTCTTT.

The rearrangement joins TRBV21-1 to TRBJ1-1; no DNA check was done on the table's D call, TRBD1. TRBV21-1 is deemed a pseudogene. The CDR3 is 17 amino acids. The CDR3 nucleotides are TGTGCCAGCAGCATGTGGCAGGCTTCAGGGGCTAACACTGAAGCTTTCTTT. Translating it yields CASSMWQASGANTEAFF.

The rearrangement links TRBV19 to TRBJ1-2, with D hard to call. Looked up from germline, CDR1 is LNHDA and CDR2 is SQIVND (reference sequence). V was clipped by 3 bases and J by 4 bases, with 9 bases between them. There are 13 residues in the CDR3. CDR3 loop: CASSIPGPYGYTF. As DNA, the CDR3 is TGTGCCAGTAGTATTCCGGGTCCCTATGGCTACACCTTC.

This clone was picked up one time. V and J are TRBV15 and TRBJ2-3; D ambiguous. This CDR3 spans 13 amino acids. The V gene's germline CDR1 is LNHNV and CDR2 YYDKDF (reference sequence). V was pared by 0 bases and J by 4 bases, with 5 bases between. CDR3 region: CATSRDGADTQYF. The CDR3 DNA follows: TGTGCCACCAGCAGAGATGGGGCAGATACGCAGTATTTT. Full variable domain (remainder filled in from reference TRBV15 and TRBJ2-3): DAMVIQNPRYQVTQFGKPVTLSCSQTLNHNVMYWYQQKSSQAPKLLFHYYDKDFNNEADTPDNFQSRRPNTSFCFLDIRSPGLGDTAMYLCATSRDGADTQYFGPGTRLTVL.

The CDR3 DNA follows: TGTGCCAGCAGCCAAGTTAGCGGGGTTAGCACAGATACGCAGTATTTT. Translation gives CASSQVSGVSTDTQYF. The chain combines TRBV4-2 with TRBJ2-3; 8 nucleotides agree with TRBD2. Germline V lookup: CDR1 LGHNA, CDR2 YNFKEQ. This CDR3 spans 16 amino acids. V gave up 1 base and J gave up 0 bases; unmatched junction bases: 3.

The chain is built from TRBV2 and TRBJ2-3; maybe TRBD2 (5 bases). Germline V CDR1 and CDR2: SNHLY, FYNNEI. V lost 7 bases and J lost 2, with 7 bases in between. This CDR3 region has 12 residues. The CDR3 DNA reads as TGTGCCAGCACGAGGGACACAGATACGCAGTATTTT. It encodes CASTRDTDTQYF.

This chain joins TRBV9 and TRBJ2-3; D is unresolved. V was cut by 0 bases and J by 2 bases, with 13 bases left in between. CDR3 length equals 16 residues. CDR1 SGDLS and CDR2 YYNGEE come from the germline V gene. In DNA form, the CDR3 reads TGTGCCAGCAGCGTAGAAGGGCGCCTTTTCACAGATACGCAGTATTTT. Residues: CASSVEGRLFTDTQYF. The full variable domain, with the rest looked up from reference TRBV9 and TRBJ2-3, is DSGVTQTPKHLITATGQRVTLRCSPRSGDLSVYWYQQSLDQGLQFLIQYYNGEERAKGNILERFSAQQFPDLHSELNLSSLELGDSALYFCASSVEGRLFTDTQYFGPGTRLTVL.

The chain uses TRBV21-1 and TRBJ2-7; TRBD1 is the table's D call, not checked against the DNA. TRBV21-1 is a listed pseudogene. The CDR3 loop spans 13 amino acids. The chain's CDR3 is CASDRGGRYEQYF. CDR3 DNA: TGTGCCAGCGACAGGGGCGGAAGGTACGAGCAGTACTTC.